This T cell receptor beta chain emerged from a study of PD-1 blockade in classical Hodgkin lymphoma. Libraries were prepared by immunoSEQ multiplex PCR; TCRdb keeps only in-frame clonotypes and omits some of them. This sample carries approximately 20,000 clones, around 84% of them seen once, and the ten largest clones take 22%. V shed 4 bases and J 4 bases; nucleotides not matched to a gene: 10. CDR1 and CDR2 from the germline V gene are LGHNA and YSLEER. The CDR3 extends over 15 amino acids. Time point defined: cycle 4 day 1 (C4D1), after five to seven weeks of nivolumab. Every one of the patients relapsed after autologous stem cell transplantation (brentuximab vedotin exposure was variable).

The genes are TRBV4-3 and TRBJ2-7; TRBD2 matches at 7 bases. Sample: peripheral blood mononuclear cells (PBMCs), taken before the fourth cycle of nivolumab. The sequence was obtained from a human donor with classical Hodgkin lymphoma. The DNA for the CDR3 is TGCGCCAGCAGCCCAAATACTGGGGGGGGGTACGAGCAGTACTTC. Its protein product is CASSPNTGGGYEQYF.